These 5 T cell receptor beta chains came from one sample sequenced in a study of T cells in Graves' hyperthyroidism and ophthalmopathy. Amplification of TCR beta CDR3 regions was performed using RNA transcripts as template. First-round RT-PCR with HTBI primers amplified the TCR CDR3 region. A single record per CDR3 protein comes from TCRdb applying MiXCR to the multiplex PCR reads. The table records 500,000 to 650,000 distinct CDR3 sequences, around 15% of them present only once. Material: blood. The source is a woman between 40 and 50 years old with Graves' hyperthyroidism.

This clonotype has a count of ten or more. The chain couples TRBV7-2 to TRBJ2-1; 11 nucleotides line up with TRBD1. Trimming cost V 5 bases and J 5 bases; bases outside gene matches: 8. CDR1 is SGHTA, CDR2 FQGNSA, per germline. CDR3 length equals 16 residues. CDR3 in amino acids: CASSVRGQGANNEQFF. CDR3 nucleotide sequence: TGTGCCAGCAGCGTACGAGGACAGGGGGCGAACAATGAGCAGTTCTTC.

Only a few counts were recorded for this clonotype. V gene TRBV12-3 or TRBV12-4 combines with J gene TRBJ2-5, with 15 bases identical to TRBD2. J lost 5 bases, V lost 7 bases, and 5 bases had no gene match. The CDR3 contains 15 residues. The CDR3 reads CASTIGLAGGETQYF. DNA of the CDR3: TGTGCCAGCACCATCGGACTAGCGGGAGGGGAGACCCAGTACTTC.

V gene TRBV20-1 combines with J gene TRBJ2-3; D is undetermined. The V end was cut by 1 base, the J end by 3 bases, with 8 bases between. Germline V gene lookup returns CDR1 DFQATT and CDR2 SNEGSKA (reference sequence). The CDR3 consists of 13 residues. In DNA, the CDR3 is TGCAGTGCTAGAGTCACTTTGACAGATACGCAGTATTTT. Protein sequence: CSARVTLTDTQYF.

This clonotype showed up many times. The chain combines TRBV11-2 with TRBJ2-3; 8 bases fit TRBD2. Germline V gene sequence: CDR1 SGHAT, CDR2 FQNNGV. Losses at the gene ends were 0 bases for V and 2 bases for J; bases not matched to a gene: 13. The length of the CDR3 is 19 residues. The CDR3 DNA is TGTGCCAGCAGCTTAGAGCCCGCACTAGCGGCGGGGGCCACAGATACGCAGTATTTT. Protein product: CASSLEPALAAGATDTQYF.

Here the CDR3 reads CAGGGRARDEQYF. In DNA, the CDR3 is TGTGCCGGGGGCGGGAGGGCCCGCGACGAGCAGTACTTC. This chain links TRBV6-1 with TRBJ2-7; 9 bases match TRBD2. The CDR3 has 13 residues. Germline CDR1 MNHNS, CDR2 SASEGT. V was pared by 11 bases and J by 5 bases, with 10 bases of the junction left unmatched.